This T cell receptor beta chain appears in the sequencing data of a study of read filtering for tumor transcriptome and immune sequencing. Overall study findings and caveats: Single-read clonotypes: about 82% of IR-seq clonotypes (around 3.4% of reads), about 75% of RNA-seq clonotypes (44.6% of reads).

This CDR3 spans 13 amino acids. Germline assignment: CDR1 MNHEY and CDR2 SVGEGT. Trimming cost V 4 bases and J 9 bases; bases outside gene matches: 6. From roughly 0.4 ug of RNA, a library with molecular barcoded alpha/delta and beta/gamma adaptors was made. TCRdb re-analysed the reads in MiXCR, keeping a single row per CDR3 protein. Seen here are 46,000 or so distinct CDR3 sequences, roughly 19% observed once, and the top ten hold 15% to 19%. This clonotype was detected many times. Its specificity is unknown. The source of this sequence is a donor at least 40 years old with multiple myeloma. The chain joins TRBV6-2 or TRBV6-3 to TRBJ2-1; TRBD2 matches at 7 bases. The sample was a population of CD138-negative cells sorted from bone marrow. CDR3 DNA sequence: TGTGCCAGCAGTTTAGGACTAGTATTTGAGCAGTTCTTC. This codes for CASSLGLVFEQFF.